This T cell receptor (beta chain) was captured in a study of cytomegalovirus exposure and HLA in healthy donors. General observations from the study: Productive rates of about 87% or about 30% were seen for most TCR beta V segments in an earlier analysis.

V was clipped by 2 bases and J by 5 bases; unmatched bases: 7. CDR1 and CDR2 from the germline V gene are MRHNA and SNTAGT. The CDR3 loop spans 15 amino acids. Researchers ran the PCR with 60 Vbeta and 13 Jbeta primers. The data were produced by immunoSEQ multiplex PCR, yet TCRdb's version contains in-frame clones alone and is incomplete. The table shows fewer than 200,000 clones, with 80% to 90% occurring only once. Worth noting for this clone: Its matching antigen is unknown.

The source is a man between 45 and 60 years old in good health and CMV-seropositive. Sequencing was performed on PBMCs. The V and J genes are TRBV6-4 and TRBJ2-3; 7 nucleotides line up with TRBD2. CDR3 in DNA: TGTGCCAGCAGTGACAAGGCGGGAGAAGTAGATACGCAGTATTTT. Translating it yields CASSDKAGEVDTQYF.